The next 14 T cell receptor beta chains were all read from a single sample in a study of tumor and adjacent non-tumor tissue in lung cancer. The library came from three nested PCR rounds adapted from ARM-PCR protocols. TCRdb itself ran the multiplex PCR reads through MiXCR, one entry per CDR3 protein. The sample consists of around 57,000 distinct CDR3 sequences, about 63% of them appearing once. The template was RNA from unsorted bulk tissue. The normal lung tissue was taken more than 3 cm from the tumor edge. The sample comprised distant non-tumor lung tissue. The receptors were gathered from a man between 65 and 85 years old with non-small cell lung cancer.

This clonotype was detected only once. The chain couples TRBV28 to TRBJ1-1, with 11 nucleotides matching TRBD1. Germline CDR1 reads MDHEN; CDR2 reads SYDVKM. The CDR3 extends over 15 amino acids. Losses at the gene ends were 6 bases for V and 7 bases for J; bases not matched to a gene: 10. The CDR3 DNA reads TGTGCCAGCAGGAGGACAGGGGGCGCTGGCATTGAAGCTTTCTTT. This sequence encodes CASRRTGGAGIEAFF. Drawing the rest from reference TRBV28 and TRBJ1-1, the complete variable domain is DVKVTQSSRYLVKRTGEKVFLECVQDMDHENMFWYRQDPGLGLRLIYFSYDVKMKEKGDIPEGYSVSREKKERFSLILESASTNQTSMYLCASRRTGGAGIEAFFGQGTRLTVV.

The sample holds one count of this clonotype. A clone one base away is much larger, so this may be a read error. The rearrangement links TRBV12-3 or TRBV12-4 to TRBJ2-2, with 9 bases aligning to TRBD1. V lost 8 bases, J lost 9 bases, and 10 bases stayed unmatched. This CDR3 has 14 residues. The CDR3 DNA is TGTGCCAGCTGCCCCGGGACAGGGTACAGGGAGCTGTTTTTT. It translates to CASCPGTGYRELFF.

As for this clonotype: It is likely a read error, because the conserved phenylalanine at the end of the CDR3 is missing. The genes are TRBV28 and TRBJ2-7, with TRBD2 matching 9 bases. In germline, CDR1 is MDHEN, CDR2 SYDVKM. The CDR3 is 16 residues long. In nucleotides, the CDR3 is TGTGCCAGCAGTTCGGTGACTAGCGGAAGATCCTACGAACAGTACTTA. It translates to CASSSVTSGRSYEQYL.

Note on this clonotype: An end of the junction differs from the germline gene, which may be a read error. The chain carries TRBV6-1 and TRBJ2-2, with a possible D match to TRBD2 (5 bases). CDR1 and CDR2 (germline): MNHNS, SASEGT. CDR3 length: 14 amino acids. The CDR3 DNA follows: TGTGCCAGTTACACCACAGAGAAAACCGGGGAACTGTTTTTT. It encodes CASYTTEKTGELFF.

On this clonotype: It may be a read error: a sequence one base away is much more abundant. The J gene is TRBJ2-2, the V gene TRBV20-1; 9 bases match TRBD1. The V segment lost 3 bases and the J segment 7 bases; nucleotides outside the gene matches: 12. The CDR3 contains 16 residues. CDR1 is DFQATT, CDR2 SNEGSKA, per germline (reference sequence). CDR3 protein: CSARDLGQGIIGELFF. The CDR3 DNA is TGCAGTGCTAGGGACCTCGGACAGGGGATCATCGGGGAGCTGTTTTTT.

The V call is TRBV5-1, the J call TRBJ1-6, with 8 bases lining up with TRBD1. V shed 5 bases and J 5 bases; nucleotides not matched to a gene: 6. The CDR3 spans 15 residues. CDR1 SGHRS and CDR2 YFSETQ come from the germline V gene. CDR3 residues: CASRTGTGNNSPLHF. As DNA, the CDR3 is TGCGCCAGCAGGACCGGGACAGGCAATAATTCACCCCTCCACTTT. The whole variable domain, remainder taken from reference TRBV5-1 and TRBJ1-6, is KAGVTQTPRYLIKTRGQQVTLSCSPISGHRSVSWYQQTPGQGLQFLFEYFSETQRNKGNFPGRFSGRQFSNSRSEMNVSTLELGDSALYLCASRTGTGNNSPLHFGNGTRLTVT.

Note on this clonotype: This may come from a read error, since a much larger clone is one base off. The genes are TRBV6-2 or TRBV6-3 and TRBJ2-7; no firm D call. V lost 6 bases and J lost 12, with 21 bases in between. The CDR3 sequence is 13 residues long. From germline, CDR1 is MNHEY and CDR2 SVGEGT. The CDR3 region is CASSPGIVGVSYF. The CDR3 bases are TGTGCCAGCAGCCCCGGTATCGTCGGTGTGTCGTACTTC.

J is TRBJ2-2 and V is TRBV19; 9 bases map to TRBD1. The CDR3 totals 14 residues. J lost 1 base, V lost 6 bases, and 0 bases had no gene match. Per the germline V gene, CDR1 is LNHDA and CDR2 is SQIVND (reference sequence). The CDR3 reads CASRGQGNTGELFF. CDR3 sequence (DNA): TGTGCCAGTAGGGGACAGGGGAACACCGGGGAGCTGTTTTTT.

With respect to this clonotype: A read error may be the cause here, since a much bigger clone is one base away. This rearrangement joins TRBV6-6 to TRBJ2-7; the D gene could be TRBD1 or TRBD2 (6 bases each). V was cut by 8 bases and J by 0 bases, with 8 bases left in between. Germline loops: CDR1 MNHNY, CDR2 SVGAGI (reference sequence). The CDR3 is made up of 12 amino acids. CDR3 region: CASEGGSYEQYF. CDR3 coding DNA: TGTGCCAGCGAGGGGGGCTCCTACGAGCAGTACTTC.

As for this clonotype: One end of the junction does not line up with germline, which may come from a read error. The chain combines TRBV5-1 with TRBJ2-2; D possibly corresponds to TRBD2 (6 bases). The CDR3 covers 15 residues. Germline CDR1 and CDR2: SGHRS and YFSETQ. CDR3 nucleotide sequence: TGCGCCAGCAGCTTGGCAGGGATCGGGACCGGGGGGCTGTTTTTT. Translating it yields CASSLAGIGTGGLFF. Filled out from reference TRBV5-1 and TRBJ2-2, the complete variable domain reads KAGVTQTPRYLIKTRGQQVTLSCSPISGHRSVSWYQQTPGQGLQFLFEYFSETQRNKGNFPGRFSGRQFSNSRSEMNVSTLELGDSALYLCASSLAGIGTGGLFFGEGSRLTVL.

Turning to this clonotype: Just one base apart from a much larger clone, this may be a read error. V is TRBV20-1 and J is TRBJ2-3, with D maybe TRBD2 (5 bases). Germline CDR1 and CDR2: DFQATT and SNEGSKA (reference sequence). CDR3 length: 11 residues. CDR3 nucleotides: TGCAGTACTAGTCTTAAAGATACGCAGTATTTT. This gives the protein CSTSLKDTQYF.

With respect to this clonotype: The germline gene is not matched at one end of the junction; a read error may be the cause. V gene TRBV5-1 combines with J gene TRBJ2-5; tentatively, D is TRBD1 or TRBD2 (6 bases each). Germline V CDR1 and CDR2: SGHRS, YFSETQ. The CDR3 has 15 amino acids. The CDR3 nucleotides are TGCGCCAGCAGAAAGGGGGGCTATTTGTCAGAGACCCAGTATTTC. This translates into CASRKGGYLSETQYF.

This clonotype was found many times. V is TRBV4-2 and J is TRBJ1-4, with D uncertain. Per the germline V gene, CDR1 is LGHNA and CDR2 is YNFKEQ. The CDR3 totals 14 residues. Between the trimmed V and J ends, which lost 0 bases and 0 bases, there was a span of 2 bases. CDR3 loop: CASSQETTNEKLFF. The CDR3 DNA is TGTGCCAGCAGCCAAGAGACAACTAATGAAAAACTGTTTTTT.

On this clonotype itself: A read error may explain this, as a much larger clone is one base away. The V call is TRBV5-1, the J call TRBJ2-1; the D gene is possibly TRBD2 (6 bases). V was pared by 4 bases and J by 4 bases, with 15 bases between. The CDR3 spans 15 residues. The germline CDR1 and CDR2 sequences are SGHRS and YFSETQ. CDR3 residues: CASSQWASAYNEQFF. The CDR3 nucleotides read TGCGCCAGCAGCCAGTGGGCTAGCGCTTACAATGAGCAGTTCTTC.